This T cell receptor beta chain was observed in a study of shared clonotypes between healthy human individuals. Study conclusions and caveats: Non-shared clonotypes showed lower generation probabilities than clonotypes common to all four donors. Shared across a handful of donors were about 4.8% of the naive CD4 clonotypes.

Every subset had its genomic DNA shared out evenly among several immunoSEQ plates. TCRdb keeps only in-frame clones here, not all; method: immunoSEQ multiplex PCR. The table has roughly 1,500,000 clones, around 98.5% seen once. Turning to this clone: Its antigen is not identified.

Germline V gives CDR1 MNHEY, CDR2 SMNVEV (reference sequence). V gave up 6 bases and J gave up 7 bases, with 12 bases separating them. There are 12 residues in the CDR3. The rearrangement links TRBV27 to TRBJ2-5; perhaps TRBD1 as D (6 bases). The specimen was naive CD4+ T cells sorted from blood. Subset indicated: CD45RA+ positively selected. The TCR was taken from a man aged 25 to 45 in good health. Here the CDR3 reads CASRTLGGTQYF. CDR3 bases: TGTGCCAGCAGAACATTAGGGGGGACCCAGTACTTC.